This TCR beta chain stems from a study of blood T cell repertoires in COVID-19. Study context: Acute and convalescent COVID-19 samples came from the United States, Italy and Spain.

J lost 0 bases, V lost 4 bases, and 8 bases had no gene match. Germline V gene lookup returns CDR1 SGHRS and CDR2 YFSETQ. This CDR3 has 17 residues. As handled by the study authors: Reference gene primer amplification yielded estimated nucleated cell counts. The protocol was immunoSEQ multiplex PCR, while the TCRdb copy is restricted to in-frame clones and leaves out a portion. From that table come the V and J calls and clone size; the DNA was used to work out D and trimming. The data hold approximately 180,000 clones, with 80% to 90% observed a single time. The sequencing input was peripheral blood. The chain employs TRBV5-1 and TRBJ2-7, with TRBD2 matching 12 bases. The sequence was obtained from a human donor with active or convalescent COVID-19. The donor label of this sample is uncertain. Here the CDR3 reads CASSKGLAGPSSYEQYF. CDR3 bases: TGCGCCAGCAGCAAGGGACTAGCGGGTCCGAGCTCCTACGAGCAGTACTTC.